This paragraph covers one TCR beta chain sequence. Which antigen it targets is not known. Per-base qualities were not stored, and no clone one base away is much larger. This sample stems from a study of cytomegalovirus exposure and HLA in healthy donors (dated by TCRdb to about 2017). Turning to the overall study: An earlier analysis of 550 to 700 of the donors reported roughly 270 Gb of sequence data and some 120 million unique TCR beta sequences from about 200 million T cells. Approximately 300 gigabases of sequencing data and approximately 92 million unique TCR sequences made up an early release that covered 640 HLA-typed donors. The genetic ancestry cluster associated with self-reported Caucasian donors included roughly 84% of the 300 to 450 genotyped donors. The study aimed to test whether signatures of past pathogen exposure could be identified by cataloging public T cell receptors. Using immunosequencing, the study profiled T cell repertoires from fewer than 700 subjects and related those repertoires to cytomegalovirus serostatus. A separate validation cohort of about 110 different subjects was used in addition to the roughly 670-subject first cohort. The study combined high-throughput TCR immunosequencing, statistical association of individual TCRs with disease status, and machine learning to predict cytomegalovirus infection status. A later analysis re-examined previously published TCR beta repertoires from more than 550 donors and added high-resolution HLA genotyping to investigate patterns of TCR occurrence. Rather than drawing on any new phenotypic data, the later analysis identified candidate immune exposures from TCR beta sequences and the way those sequences occurred across donors. In an earlier analysis of 500 to 650 of the donors, high-throughput TCR beta sequencing was used to judge whether each TCR beta V gene segment behaved as functional or pseudogenic. Donor age, sex, ethnicity and CMV serostatus were collected together with the repertoire data. A later genetic analysis used genome-wide SNP genotypes for about 60% of the roughly 700 donors, treating that subset as a discovery cohort. Every repertoire in the discovery cohort had been generated on one and the same sequencing platform. HLA typing covered class I and class II loci at four-digit resolution. Typing coverage differed by locus: A, B, C, DRB1 and DQB1 were typed in roughly 620-630 donors, DQA1 in approximately 520, DPA1 in over 600, and DPB1 in 472. Several DR-DQ haplotypes were treated as single units for association and clustering because of strong linkage in the cohort. Among 300 to 500 genotyped donors of the cohort, an average of around 250,000 unique TCR beta nucleotide sequences was sequenced per donor, of which about 18% were non-productive.

The germline V gene (reference sequence) gives CDR1 as GTSNPN and CDR2 as SVGIG. V was cut back by 0 bases and J by 3 bases, leaving a gap of 17 bases between them. The CDR3, from cysteine to phenylalanine, totals 16 residues. CDR3 DNA only is kept here, 48 bases in frame from base 1. The cohort consisted of fewer than 700 healthy bone marrow donors. Cohort members were all nominally healthy when sampled, although unrecorded immune exposures were likely present. The donor was CMV seropositive and was included in the group of 250 to 350 seropositive cohort members. Each donor provided a peripheral blood sample, and peripheral blood mononuclear cells were used for TCR beta sequencing. Genomic DNA was extracted from the blood cell samples with the Qiagen DNeasy Blood Extraction Kit. General findings and caveats noted by the study authors: A further reported finding was that TCR beta sequences accurately predicted the HLA-A and HLA-B alleles for most subjects in the first cohort. Because counts were too low, seventeen rarely observed V segments, including chromosome 9 orphons, were excluded from the earlier analysis of a few hundred of the donors. Sequencing depth was assumed to be roughly uniform across donors in the presence/absence analyses, though that assumption may not hold. At a false discovery rate of 0.05, a later analysis linked about 16,000 TCR beta sequences to specific HLA alleles. In vitro tests confirmed that a few of the cytomegalovirus-associated TCR beta chains recognize cytomegalovirus antigens. In both the original and validation cohorts, the classifier was reported to diagnose cytomegalovirus status with high specificity and sensitivity. CMV serostatus was the only immune exposure information available for the cohort. A later analysis found that most CMV-associated TCR beta chains appeared HLA-restricted, with HLA associations seemingly driven largely by CMV exposure. Compared with equally common non-associated chains, HLA-associated TCR beta chains in a later analysis were more clonally expanded and had lower generation probabilities. Some IMGT-functional V segments, including TRBV6-2 and TRBV6-3, could not be distinguished by the 87-base-pair reads and were therefore excluded. Across donors, most TCR sequences were observed very rarely, whereas some public TCRs were present in many individuals. A later analysis reported that several top co-occurrence clusters appeared linked to parvovirus B19, influenza, CMV and Epstein-Barr virus. In the study, approximately 150 TCR beta chains were listed as associated with cytomegalovirus. Strong co-occurrence of HLA alleles, especially DR and DQ, made assigning TCR associations to individual alleles difficult. Linkage disequilibrium might explain the correlated functional status among segregating V segments, but an unknown experimental factor could not be excluded. Because HLA typing was unavailable for some donors at each locus, only the typed subset was used in association tests. The authors suggested that the approach could potentially be generalized to other disease states and immunological phenotypes. An earlier analysis of approximately 590 of the donors showed that most TCR beta V segments appeared in productive rearrangements either about 90% or about 30% of the time, which broadly matched IMGT annotations. A later genetic analysis associated a missense DCLRE1C variant with V-gene and J-gene trimming of TCR beta chains, and an independent cohort replicated the association. This cohort had only TCR beta chains sequenced, and the lack of alpha or paired-chain data limited which features could be detected. The sequencing pipeline was judged likely to have produced a cluster of highly shared sequence variants as a technical artifact. In a later analysis, the rate of TCR association differed among HLA loci, with DRB1 alleles having the most associated TCRs and HLA-C alleles having the fewest. A later genetic analysis reported fewer N-insertions in productive TCRs among donors in an Asian-associated ancestry cluster than the roughly 700-donor mean.

The method was the immunoSEQ multiplex PCR assay. For the multiplex PCR, a mixture combining 60 forward primers for TCR Vbeta segments and 13 reverse primers for TCR Jbeta segments was used. The CDR3 region of rearranged TCR beta genes was amplified from genomic DNA with a multiplex PCR assay. The amplified TCR beta libraries were sequenced on the Illumina HiSeq System as 87-base-pair reads. In the original analysis: In a later analysis, some 80 million unique TCR beta chains were counted across the 500 to 700 repertoires, and some 10 million of these chains were shared by at least two donors. Raw reads were error-corrected and collapsed into unique sequences with a nearest-neighbor algorithm that merged closely related sequences to remove PCR and sequencing errors. To assign V, D and J gene segments, CDR3 sequences were aligned to IMGT reference sequences. Each retained sequence needed at least a six-nucleotide match to both a V gene segment and a J gene segment. Rearrangements were classified as productive when the CDR3 lacked stop codons and remained in frame with V and J, and all other rearrangements were classified as non-productive. CDR3 was defined according to IMGT convention as the region running from the second conserved V-encoded cysteine to the conserved J-encoded phenylalanine. The earlier analysis of about 620 of the donors excluded sequences that lacked an unambiguous match to a single V gene segment. In an earlier analysis of around 590 of the donors, a V segment was called functional when productive rearrangements were above 56.7%, and segregating when the standard deviation between donors exceeded 5%. A statistical classification framework was developed to diagnose cytomegalovirus status using the catalog of TCR beta chain sequences. A later analysis assigned V and J genes by comparing TCR nucleotide sequences with IMGT/GENE-DB human TR gene sequences. A later analysis assigned CDR3 sequences and most-parsimonious VDJ recombination scenarios with the TCRdist pipeline. In a later analysis, each TCR beta chain was defined by its CDR3 amino acid sequence together with its V-gene family, and reads lacking a unique V-gene family were excluded. A later analysis removed several hundred highly shared, low-generation-probability nucleotide sequences to deal with suspected cross-contamination and a sequencing artifact. In a later analysis, a clonal expansion index for each public chain was calculated from normalized within-repertoire ranks of inferred template counts. In a later analysis, generation probabilities were computed using a VDJ recombination model fitted to out-of-frame rearrangements, and the results were checked against IGoR. In a later analysis, hypergeometric tests were used to score TCR-TCR, TCR-HLA and TCR-CMV co-occurrence, with a repertoire-size bias correction applied to TCR pairs. In a later analysis, false discovery rates were estimated by permuting HLA or CMV assignments 20 times. A later analysis grouped co-occurring TCRs with DBSCAN, adding TCRdist sequence similarity when clustering within HLA-allele-positive subsets. Repertoires with fewer than 30,000 or more than 120,000 public chains, plus five repertoires with anomalous nucleotide sharing, were excluded from co-occurrence clustering. TCRdb holds this immuneACCESS table with in-frame rearrangements only. Some clones are missing; in checked studies, unresolved V genes explain under half, and the rest has no known cause. For V, J and clone size, that table is used; D and trimming come from the DNA. The table for this sample lists approximately 69,000 clones; 60% to 80% of them were counted only once. About 20% of the sample comes from the top ten.

The V and J genes are TRBV30 and TRBJ1-1, and possibly TRBD1, on 6 matching bases. This TCR came from a woman aged 25 to 39 in good health and CMV-seropositive. Source material: PBMCs. The DNA is as follows: TGTGCCTGGAGTGTACGGTCGCCAACAGGGTACACTGAAGCTTTCTTT. Its protein reads: CAWSVRSPTGYTEAFF.